Listed here is a single T cell receptor (beta chain). The data were obtained in a study of blood T cell repertoires in COVID-19. Data came from immunoSEQ multiplex PCR; TCRdb stores just in-frame clones and leaves some out. The sample has nearly 250,000 clones, around nine tenths seen once. The sample was peripheral blood. The receptor comes from a woman in her fifties or sixties who had recovered from COVID-19.

The CDR3 DNA reads as TGCGCCAGCAGCTACACAGGCCTTAATGAAAAACTGTTTTTT. Protein product: CASSYTGLNEKLFF. The rearrangement links TRBV5-1 to TRBJ1-4, with D possibly TRBD1 on 5 matching bases. V was trimmed by 3 bases and J by 4 bases, leaving 10 bases between them. The CDR3 runs to 14 residues. From germline, CDR1 is SGHRS and CDR2 YFSETQ. Using reference TRBV5-1 and TRBJ1-4 for the parts outside the CDR3, the full variable domain is KAGVTQTPRYLIKTRGQQVTLSCSPISGHRSVSWYQQTPGQGLQFLFEYFSETQRNKGNFPGRFSGRQFSNSRSEMNVSTLELGDSALYLCASSYTGLNEKLFFGSGTQLSVL.